This TCR beta chain appears in the sequencing data of a study of Graves' ophthalmopathy and Graves' hyperthyroidism. Comment on this clonotype: Antigen unknown. A much larger clone sits a single nucleotide away, making a read error possible.

Amplified material comprised TCR beta CDR3 regions derived from RNA transcripts. Amplification began with first-round RT-PCR using HTBI primers, then second-round multiplex PCR was performed. TCRdb re-derived calls from the multiplex PCR reads in MiXCR, one entry per CDR3 protein. Among about 480,000 distinct CDR3 sequences listed, around an eighth were seen once. Study-wide points: With approximately 90% sensitivity and approximately 79% specificity, a 13-signature model separated ophthalmopathy from stable hyperthyroidism.

Having ophthalmopathy, the donors showed moderate-to-severe activity, CAS ≥3 and NOSPECS ≥4, with disease lasting under 3 months. The receptor was derived from a woman in her twenties or thirties with Graves' ophthalmopathy. The specimen was blood.

Here the CDR3 DNA reads TGTGCCAGCAGTTACTCACAGGGTGGAAATTCACACCTCCACTTT. This gives the protein CASSYSQGGNSHLHF. This chain joins TRBV6-5 and TRBJ1-6; the D gene is possibly TRBD1 (6 bases). The germline CDR1 and CDR2 sequences are MNHEY and SVGAGI. There are 15 residues in the CDR3.